This T cell receptor beta chain derives from a study of TIL therapy for anti-PD-1-resistant metastatic lung cancer (dated by TCRdb to 2020 to 2023). Background on the whole study: A median age of around 54 years (range about 38-80) and a median tumor PD-L1 proportion score of roughly 6% were recorded among enrolled patients. Most of the cohort had lung adenocarcinoma, several tumors were EGFR-mutant and two were ALK-rearranged, and half of the patients were current or former smokers. Clonotypes were tracked across tumor, expanded TIL product and serial blood samples by T cell receptor beta sequencing of tumor and peripheral blood. Across the cohort, whole-exome sequencing showed a median non-synonymous tumor mutation burden of 1.5 mutations per megabase.

A remark on this clone: Its binding antigen is unknown. Base qualities are missing; no much larger clone stands one base away.

Using bias-controlled multiplex PCR with the immunoSEQ v3 hsTCRB kit, the TCR beta CDR3 regions were amplified from genomic DNA. TCR libraries were sequenced on an Illumina NextSeq 500 to around 2 million read pairs for survey level or roughly 5-6.5 million for deep level. The published analysis was carried out like this. The immunoSEQ Analyzer software assigned V, D and J genes, filtered out non-productive sequences, and reported clonality. Repertoires of infused TIL and blood were compared using productive Simpson clonality and the Morisita overlap index of productive TRB rearrangements. Here the immuneACCESS table is served through TCRdb, limited to in-frame sequences with V and J called. Missing clones are a known gap in these copies; in checked studies unresolved V genes cover under half, and the rest lacks a known reason. The V and J calls and clone size are taken from that table; D and trimming were inferred from the DNA. The sample yields about 50,000 clones; about two thirds were counted once. The ten largest clones capture 5.6% of the sample.

V is cut by 6 bases and J by 6 bases, and the space between the germline ends is 21 bases. Including cysteine and phenylalanine, the CDR3 has 15 amino acids. Just CDR3 DNA is preserved here, 45 bases in frame from base 1. CDR1 and CDR2 are read off the germline V gene (reference sequence) as MNHNY and SVGAGI. What the work shows at the level of the full study, not this receptor alone: TIL culture showed high clonal turnover, with many enriched product clones undetected in the baseline tumor, suggesting clonal contraction rather than faithful expansion. Generalizability was limited because the cohort was highly selected, with more treatment-naive, never-smoker and oncogene-addicted patients included than is typical. Higher clonality and lower diversity were observed in expanded TIL cultures than in baseline intratumoral T cells (median clonality around 5.7% vs 31%, p < 0.0001). The study protocol defined all tumor marker inferences as exploratory.

In the paper's terms, the time point label means: pre-treatment sample, taken before nivolumab and TIL therapy. The baseline tumor samples, taken from the same resection that was used to grow TIL, were excised metastases, most often pleural nodules or supraclavicular lymph nodes. Tumors were harvested prior to any PD-1/PD-L1 blockade, after which nivolumab was administered to patients, and lymphodepletion, expanded TIL infusion and IL-2 were given to patients who progressed. A phase I trial run at two centers enrolled adults with stage 4 NSCLC between late 2017 and January 2020. The samples were obtained from a phase I trial that was single-arm and open-label and tested tumor-infiltrating lymphocyte therapy combined with nivolumab in advanced non-small cell lung cancer. Portions of each resected tumor were snap-frozen in liquid nitrogen and stored at -80 °C. Using laser-capture macrodissection, tumor regions of interest were selected on H&E sections, then pulverized into approximately 16 mg aliquots and extracted using Qiagen Allprep kits.

The chain was built from TRBV6-6 and TRBJ2-7; TRBD2 could be the D gene, as 6 bases match. The source of this sequence is a person between 25 and 79 years old with non-small cell lung cancer. Specimen: tumor tissue, collected at baseline. In nucleotides, the sequence is TGTGCCAGCAGCGAGAGGACGGCGGCCGGGGGCGAGCAGTACTTC. Translation gives CASSERTAAGGEQYF.